These T cell receptor beta chains were read from a single sample in a study of CD8 T cells in ankylosing spondylitis. One entry per CDR3 protein results from TCRdb running MiXCR on the 5' RACE reads. The sample lists some 180,000 distinct CDR3 sequences; about 20% were seen once. Sequencing input: blood, either unsorted or a sorted T cell fraction (not recorded which). Source of these receptors: a male donor between 5 and 35 years old with ankylosing spondylitis or in good health (not recorded which). The CDR3 runs from the conserved cysteine through the conserved F or W. Each record gives: D gene, J gene, V gene, clone size, CDR3 protein, CDR3 DNA. A D gene is named only where the DNA matches it firmly. Expanded clones are given a class, and other clones once, few, many or no size at all.

>.|TRBJ2-1|TRBV10-2|.
CASRSASVLAYNEQFF
TGCGCCAGCCGGTCGGCTAGCGTTTTGGCCTACAATGAGCAGTTCTTC
>.|TRBJ1-2|TRBV5-6|many
CASSLDRAGGYTF
TGTGCCAGCAGCTTGGATAGGGCGGGAGGCTACACCTTC
>TRBD1|TRBJ1-1|TRBV5-1|many
CASSLVRDREAFF
TGCGCCAGCAGCTTGGTCCGGGACAGGGAAGCTTTCTTT
>.|TRBJ2-4|TRBV6-6|many
CASSYSGLAKNIQYF
TGTGCCAGCAGTTACTCGGGACTAGCCAAAAACATTCAGTACTTC
>.|TRBJ2-7|TRBV27|many
CASSRTASYEQYF
TGTGCCAGCAGTCGGACAGCCTCCTACGAGCAGTACTTC
>TRBD1|TRBJ2-7|TRBV7-3|.
CASSTGQGSSEQYF
TGTGCCAGCAGCACGGGACAGGGGAGTTCCGAGCAGTACTTC
>TRBD2|TRBJ2-4|TRBV5-6|many
CASTPASTAGGVNIQYF
TGTGCCAGCACCCCCGCTAGTACAGCGGGAGGGGTAAACATTCAGTACTTC
>.|TRBJ2-1|TRBV7-7|.
CASSVDRSNEQFF
TGTGCCAGCAGCGTAGACAGGAGCAATGAGCAGTTCTTC
>TRBD1|TRBJ1-3|TRBV20-1|many
CSAQEGGMGNTIYF
TGCAGTGCACAAGAAGGGGGCATGGGAAACACCATATATTTT
>.|TRBJ2-1|TRBV10-3|few
CAISELVSSSYNEQFF
TGTGCCATCAGTGAGTTGGTCAGCAGCTCCTACAATGAGCAGTTCTTC
>TRBD1|TRBJ2-3|TRBV6-6|many
CASSETGTGVYF
TGTGCCAGCAGTGAAACCGGGACAGGGGTGTATTTT
>.|TRBJ2-1|TRBV15|many
CATSRDGRPNEQFF
TGTGCCACCAGCAGAGATGGCCGCCCTAATGAGCAGTTCTTC
>TRBD1|TRBJ2-1|TRBV24-1|many
CATRDRSYNEQFF
TGTGCCACCCGGGACAGATCCTACAATGAGCAGTTCTTC
>TRBD1|TRBJ2-1|TRBV12-3/TRBV12-4|many
CASRLYRGQSYNEQFF
TGTGCCAGCAGACTCTACAGGGGTCAATCCTACAATGAGCAGTTCTTC
>.|TRBJ2-3|TRBV4-3|many
CASSQDLIGVSQYF
TGCGCCAGCAGCCAAGATCTCATAGGGGTATCGCAGTATTTT
>.|TRBJ1-2|TRBV5-1|many
CASSPGLAVYGYTF
TGCGCCAGCAGCCCCGGCCTCGCGGTCTATGGCTACACCTTC
>TRBD2|TRBJ2-1|TRBV7-2|many
CASSLAASGRTYEQFF
TGTGCCAGCAGCTTAGCAGCTAGCGGGAGGACCTATGAGCAGTTCTTC
>.|TRBJ1-5|TRBV20-1|few
CSATQGGNQPQHF
TGCAGTGCAACACAGGGTGGCAATCAGCCCCAGCATTTT
>.|TRBJ1-2|TRBV29-1|many
CSVVVEGYGYTF
TGCAGCGTTGTAGTCGAGGGGTATGGCTACACCTTC
>TRBD2|TRBJ2-3|TRBV29-1|many
CSVQSGSSTDTQYF
TGCAGCGTTCAGAGCGGGAGTAGCACAGATACGCAGTATTTT
>.|TRBJ2-1|TRBV11-3|.
CASSLTRLGEQFF
TGTGCCAGCAGCTTAACGCGCTTGGGTGAGCAGTTCTTC
>.|TRBJ2-1|TRBV6-4|.
CASSDHPSDEQFF
TGTGCCAGCAGTGACCATCCTAGCGATGAGCAGTTCTTC
>.|TRBJ1-1|TRBV4-1|.
CASSPVGRGRGNTEAFF
TGCGCCAGCAGCCCGGTGGGGAGGGGGAGAGGTAACACTGAAGCTTTCTTT
>.|TRBJ1-1|TRBV12-3/TRBV12-4|many
CASREQGAMNTEAFF
TGTGCCAGCAGGGAACAGGGAGCCATGAACACTGAAGCTTTCTTT
>TRBD1|TRBJ2-7|TRBV12-3/TRBV12-4|.
CASSYGTGGSYEQYF
TGTGCCAGCAGCTACGGGACAGGGGGCTCCTACGAGCAGTACTTC
>TRBD1|TRBJ2-1|TRBV29-1|.
CSVVGRDSDYNEQFF
TGCAGCGTTGTCGGCAGGGACAGCGATTACAATGAGCAGTTCTTC
>TRBD2|TRBJ2-3|TRBV12-3/TRBV12-4|.
CASSSAPRLAGEWYF
TGTGCCAGCAGTTCAGCTCCCAGACTAGCGGGAGAGTGGTATTTT
>.|TRBJ2-1|TRBV20-1|few
CSARSGLATLHNEQFF
TGCAGTGCTAGAAGTGGCTTGGCAACCCTGCACAATGAGCAGTTCTTC
>.|TRBJ2-7|TRBV29-1|many
CSVEAGGIFW
TGCAGCGTTGAAGCTGGCGGGATTTTTTGG
>TRBD1|TRBJ1-1|TRBV6-4|few
CASSLSRGTGEAFF
TGTGCCAGCAGTCTATCCCGGGGGACAGGCGAAGCTTTCTTT
>.|TRBJ2-5|TRBV5-1|once
CASSLGSGETQYF
TGCGCCAGCAGCTTGGGCTCCGGAGAGACCCAGTACTTC
>TRBD1|TRBJ2-1|TRBV5-1|many
CASSPRLNRDRGNEQFF
TGCGCCAGCAGCCCCCGGTTAAACCGGGACAGGGGCAATGAGCAGTTCTTC
>TRBD2|TRBJ2-1|TRBV6-1|once
CASSMAGREEQFF
TGTGCCAGCAGTATGGCCGGGAGGGAGGAGCAGTTCTTC
>TRBD1|TRBJ1-2|TRBV30|many
CAWAKTGYGYTF
TGTGCCTGGGCCAAGACAGGGTACGGCTACACCTTC
>TRBD1|TRBJ2-7|TRBV12-3/TRBV12-4|many
CASSPGQGREQYF
TGTGCCAGCAGTCCGGGACAGGGCAGAGAGCAGTACTTC
>TRBD1|TRBJ1-5|TRBV6-2/TRBV6-3|many
CASSPITGGGYQPQHF
TGTGCCAGCAGTCCGATAACAGGGGGCGGGTATCAGCCCCAGCATTTT
>.|TRBJ1-5|TRBV15|.
CATSLTRDNHQPQHF
TGTGCCACCAGCCTTACCCGGGACAACCATCAGCCCCAGCATTTT
>.|TRBJ2-1|TRBV2|many
CASSALGIASEQFF
TGTGCCAGCAGTGCACTAGGTATTGCAAGTGAGCAGTTCTTC
>.|TRBJ1-3|TRBV18|many
CASSPRTEGNTIYF
TGTGCCAGCTCGCCTCGGACAGAAGGAAACACCATATATTTT
>TRBD1|TRBJ2-3|TRBV24-1|many
CATRGQGTADTQYF
TGTGCCACCCGGGGACAGGGAACGGCAGATACGCAGTATTTT
>.|TRBJ2-6|TRBV4-1|few
CASSQKDLGANVLTF
TGCGCCAGCAGCCAAAAGGATCTGGGGGCCAACGTCCTGACTTTC